This T cell receptor (beta chain) derives from a study of cytomegalovirus exposure and HLA in healthy donors. Study-level findings and limits: Prediction of most subjects' HLA-A and HLA-B alleles by TCR beta sequences was reportedly accurate. With further analysis later on, most CMV-associated TCR beta chains appeared HLA-restricted. Reportedly, diagnosis of cytomegalovirus status by the classifier showed high specificity and sensitivity.

This PCR relied on a set of 60 Vbeta primers and 13 Jbeta primers. As originally analysed: About 11 million of the 80 million or so unique TCR beta chains counted in a later analysis were shared. Assay: immunoSEQ multiplex PCR; the TCRdb copy retains only in-frame clones and omits some. The D gene and trimming were derived from the DNA, and the V and J assignments and clone size from that table. The sample contains 150,000 to 200,000 clones, around four fifths of which appear only once. Note on this clone: Its matching antigen is unknown.

The CDR3 is made up of 15 amino acids. J lost 5 bases, V lost 2 bases, and 8 bases had no gene match. The V gene's germline CDR1 is MNHNS and CDR2 SASEGT. The V call is TRBV6-1, the J call TRBJ2-5; 7 bases align to TRBD2. This TCR derives from a woman aged 35 to 49 in good health and CMV-seronegative. What was sequenced was PBMCs. The CDR3 reads CASSESPAGFETQYF. The CDR3 DNA reads as TGTGCCAGCAGTGAAAGCCCAGCGGGATTTGAGACCCAGTACTTC.